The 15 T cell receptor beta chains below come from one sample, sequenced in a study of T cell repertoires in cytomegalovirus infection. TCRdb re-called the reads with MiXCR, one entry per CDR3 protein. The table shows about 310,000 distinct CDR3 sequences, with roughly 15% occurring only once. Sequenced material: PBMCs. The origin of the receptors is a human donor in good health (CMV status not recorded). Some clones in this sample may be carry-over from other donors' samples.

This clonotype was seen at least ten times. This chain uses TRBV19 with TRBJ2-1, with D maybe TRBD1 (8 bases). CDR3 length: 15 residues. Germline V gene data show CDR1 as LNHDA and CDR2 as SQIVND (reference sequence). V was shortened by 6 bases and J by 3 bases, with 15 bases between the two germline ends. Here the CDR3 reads CASSQQGGSYNEQFF. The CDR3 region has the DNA TGTGCCAGTAGCCAACAGGGGGGGAGCTACAATGAGCAGTTCTTC.

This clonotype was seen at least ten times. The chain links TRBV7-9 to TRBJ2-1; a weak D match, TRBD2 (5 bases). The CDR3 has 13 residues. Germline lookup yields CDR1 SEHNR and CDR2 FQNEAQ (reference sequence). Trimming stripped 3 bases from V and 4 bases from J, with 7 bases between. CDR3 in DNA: TGTGCCAGCAGCTTCGGCGGGTACAATGAGCAGTTCTTC. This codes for CASSFGGYNEQFF. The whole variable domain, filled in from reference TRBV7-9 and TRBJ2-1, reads DTGVSQNPRHKITKRGQNVTFRCDPISEHNRLYWYRQTLGQGPEFLTYFQNEAQLEKSRLLSDRFSAERPKGSFSTLEIQRTEQGDSAMYLCASSFGGYNEQFFGPGTRLTVL.

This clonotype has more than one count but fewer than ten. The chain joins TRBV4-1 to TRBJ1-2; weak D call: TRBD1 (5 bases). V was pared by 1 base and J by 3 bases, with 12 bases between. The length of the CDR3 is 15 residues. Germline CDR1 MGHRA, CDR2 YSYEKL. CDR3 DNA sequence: TGCGCCAGCAGCCAAGGGGTCTGGGGGGACTATGGCTACACCTTC. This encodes CASSQGVWGDYGYTF.

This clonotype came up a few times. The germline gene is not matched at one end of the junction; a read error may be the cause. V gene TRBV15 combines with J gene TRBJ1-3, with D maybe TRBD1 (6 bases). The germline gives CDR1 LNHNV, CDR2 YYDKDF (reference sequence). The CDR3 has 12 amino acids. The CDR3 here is CATSRDQGRASF. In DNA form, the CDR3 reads TGTGCCACCAGCAGAGATCAGGGGCGGGCCAGTTTT.

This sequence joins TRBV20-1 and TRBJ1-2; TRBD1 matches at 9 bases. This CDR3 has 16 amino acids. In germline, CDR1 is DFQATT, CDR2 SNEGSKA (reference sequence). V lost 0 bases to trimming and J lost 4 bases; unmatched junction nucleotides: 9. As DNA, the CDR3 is TGCAGTGCTAGAGAGAGAGACAGGGGGGCAATCTATGGCTACACCTTC. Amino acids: CSARERDRGAIYGYTF.

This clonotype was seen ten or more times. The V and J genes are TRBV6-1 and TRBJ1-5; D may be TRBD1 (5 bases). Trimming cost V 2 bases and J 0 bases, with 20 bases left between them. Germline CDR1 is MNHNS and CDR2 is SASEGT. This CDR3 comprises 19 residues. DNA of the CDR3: TGTGCCAGCAGTGAATTTCTACCTGGGGCAGCTAATAGCAATCAGCCCCAGCATTTT. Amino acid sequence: CASSEFLPGAANSNQPQHF.

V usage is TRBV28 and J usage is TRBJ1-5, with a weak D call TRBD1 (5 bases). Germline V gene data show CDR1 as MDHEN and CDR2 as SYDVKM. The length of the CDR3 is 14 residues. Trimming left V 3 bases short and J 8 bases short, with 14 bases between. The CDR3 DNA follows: TGTGCCAGCAGTTTCGGAGGACACTCAGAGCCCCAGCATTTT. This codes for CASSFGGHSEPQHF.

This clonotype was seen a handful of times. This chain's CDR3 is CASSYLKGGRTEAFF. CDR3 nucleotides: TGTGCCAGCAGTTATCTCAAGGGCGGTCGGACTGAAGCTTTCTTT. This chain uses TRBV6-5 with TRBJ1-1; D is uncertain. Germline CDR1 is MNHEY and CDR2 is SVGAGI. Between the trimmed V and J ends, which lost 3 bases and 5 bases, there was a span of 16 bases. There are 15 residues in the CDR3.

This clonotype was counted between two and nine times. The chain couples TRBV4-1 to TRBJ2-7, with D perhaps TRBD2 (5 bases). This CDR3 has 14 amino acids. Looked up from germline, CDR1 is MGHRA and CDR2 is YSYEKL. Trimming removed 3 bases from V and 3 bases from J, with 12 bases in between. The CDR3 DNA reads TGCGCCAGCAGCCATGGTGAGGGCGACTACGAGCAGTACTTC. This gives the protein CASSHGEGDYEQYF.

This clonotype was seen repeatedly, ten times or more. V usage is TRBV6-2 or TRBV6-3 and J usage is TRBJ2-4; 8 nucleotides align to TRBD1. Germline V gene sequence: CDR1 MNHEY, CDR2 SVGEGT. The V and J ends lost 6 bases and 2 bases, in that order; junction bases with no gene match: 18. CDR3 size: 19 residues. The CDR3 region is CASSITPDRAEFPKNIQYF. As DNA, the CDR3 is TGTGCCAGCAGCATCACTCCGGACAGGGCCGAATTTCCCAAAAACATTCAGTACTTC.

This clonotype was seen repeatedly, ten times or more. CDR3 in DNA: TGTGCCAGCAGCTACTTGACTAGCGGGGGGGGATACGAGCAGTACTTC. This codes for CASSYLTSGGGYEQYF. The chain links TRBV7-2 to TRBJ2-7; TRBD2 matches at 14 bases. V gave up 4 bases and J gave up 4 bases; unmatched junction bases: 6. The length of the CDR3 is 16 residues. CDR1 is SGHTA, CDR2 FQGNSA, per germline.

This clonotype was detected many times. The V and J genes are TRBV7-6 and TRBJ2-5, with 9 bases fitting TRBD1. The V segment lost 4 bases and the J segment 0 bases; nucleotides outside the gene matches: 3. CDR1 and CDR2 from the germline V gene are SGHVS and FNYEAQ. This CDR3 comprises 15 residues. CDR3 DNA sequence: TGTGCCAGCAGCTGGGGACAGGGAAACCAAGAGACCCAGTACTTC. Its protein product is CASSWGQGNQETQYF.

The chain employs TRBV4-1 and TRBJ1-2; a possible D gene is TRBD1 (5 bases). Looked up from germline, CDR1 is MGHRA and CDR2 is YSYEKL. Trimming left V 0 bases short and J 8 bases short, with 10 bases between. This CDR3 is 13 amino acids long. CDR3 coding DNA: TGCGCCAGCAGCCAAGATGGTGGGGGAGGCTACACCTTC. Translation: CASSQDGGGGYTF.

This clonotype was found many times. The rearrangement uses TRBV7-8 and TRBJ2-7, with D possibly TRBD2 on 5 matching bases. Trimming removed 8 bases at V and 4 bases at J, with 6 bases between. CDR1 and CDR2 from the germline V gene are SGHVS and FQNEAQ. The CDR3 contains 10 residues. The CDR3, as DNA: TGTGCCAGCGGGGAGTACGAGCAGTACTTC. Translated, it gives CASGEYEQYF. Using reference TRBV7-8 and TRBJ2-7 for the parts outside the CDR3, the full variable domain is GAGVSQSPRYKVAKRGQDVALRCDPISGHVSLFWYQQALGQGPEFLTYFQNEAQLDKSGLPSDRFFAERPEGSVSTLKIQRTQQEDSAVYLCASGEYEQYFGPGTRLTVT.

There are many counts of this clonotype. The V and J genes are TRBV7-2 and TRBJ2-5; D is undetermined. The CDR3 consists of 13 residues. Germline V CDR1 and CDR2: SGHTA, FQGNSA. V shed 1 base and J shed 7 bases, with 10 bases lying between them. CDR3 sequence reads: CASSLEPPRTQYF. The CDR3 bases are TGTGCCAGCAGCTTAGAACCGCCGCGGACCCAGTACTTC.